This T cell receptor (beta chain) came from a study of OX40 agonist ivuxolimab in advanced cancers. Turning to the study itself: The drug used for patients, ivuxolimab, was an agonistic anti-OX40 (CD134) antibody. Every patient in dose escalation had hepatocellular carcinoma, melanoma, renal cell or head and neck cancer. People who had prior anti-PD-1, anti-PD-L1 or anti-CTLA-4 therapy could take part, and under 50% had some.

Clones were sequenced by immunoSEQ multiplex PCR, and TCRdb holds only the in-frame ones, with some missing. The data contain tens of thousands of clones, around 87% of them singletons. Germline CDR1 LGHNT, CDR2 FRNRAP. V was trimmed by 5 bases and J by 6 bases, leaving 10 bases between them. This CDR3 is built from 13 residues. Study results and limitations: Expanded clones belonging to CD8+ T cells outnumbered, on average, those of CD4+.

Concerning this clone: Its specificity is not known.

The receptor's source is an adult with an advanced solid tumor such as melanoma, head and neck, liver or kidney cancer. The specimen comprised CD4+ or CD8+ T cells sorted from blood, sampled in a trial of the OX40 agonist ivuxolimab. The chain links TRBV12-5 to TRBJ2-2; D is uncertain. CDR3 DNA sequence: TGTGCTAGTGGTAAGGGAATCGCCGGGGAGCTGTTTTTT. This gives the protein CASGKGIAGELFF.